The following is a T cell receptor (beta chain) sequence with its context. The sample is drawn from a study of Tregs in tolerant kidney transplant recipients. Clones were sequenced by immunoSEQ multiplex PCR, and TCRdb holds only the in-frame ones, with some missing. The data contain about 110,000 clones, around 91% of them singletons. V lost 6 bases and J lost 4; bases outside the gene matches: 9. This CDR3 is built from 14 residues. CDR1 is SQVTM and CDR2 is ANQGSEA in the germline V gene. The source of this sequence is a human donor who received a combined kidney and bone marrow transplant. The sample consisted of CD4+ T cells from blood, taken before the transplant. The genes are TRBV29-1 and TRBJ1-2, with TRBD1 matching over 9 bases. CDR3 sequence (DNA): TGCAGCGTGAAATTCCCGACAGGGGGCTATGGCTACACCTTC. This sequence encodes CSVKFPTGGYGYTF.